The sequence of this T cell receptor beta chain was determined in a study of T-cell reconstitution after alpha-beta-depleted transplantation in children. Whole-study findings and limits: There were some patients whose high TCRbeta diversity at day 60 came from surviving recipient T cells and thymic progenitors. Several hundred expanded graft clones reportedly were the source of alpha-beta T cells about two months after transplant. Among T cells one year after transplant, newly produced cells accounted for most counts and diversity.

Germline V CDR1 and CDR2: DFQATT, SNEGSKA (reference sequence). This CDR3 is built from 12 residues. V gave up 6 bases and J gave up 5 bases, with 12 bases separating them. This clonotype was counted a few times. Its matching antigen is unknown. Preparation of the TCRbeta library involved a method that used unique molecular identifiers. Each CDR3 protein is one row after TCRdb ran MiXCR on the PCR reads. The sample has about 980,000 distinct CDR3 sequences, around 30% seen once; the top ten hold around 30%. The clonotype comes from a boy under three years old who had a stem cell transplant for SCID, so the T cells may come from the graft donor. The source was PBMCs, mostly from graft donor cells, collected 360 days after TCRalphabeta/CD19-depleted stem cell transplant. The chain combines TRBV20-1 with TRBJ2-3, with a possible D match to TRBD1 (6 bases). This chain's CDR3 is CSATEGVDTQYF. The CDR3 DNA sequence: TGCAGTGCCACTGAGGGGGTAGATACGCAGTATTTT.